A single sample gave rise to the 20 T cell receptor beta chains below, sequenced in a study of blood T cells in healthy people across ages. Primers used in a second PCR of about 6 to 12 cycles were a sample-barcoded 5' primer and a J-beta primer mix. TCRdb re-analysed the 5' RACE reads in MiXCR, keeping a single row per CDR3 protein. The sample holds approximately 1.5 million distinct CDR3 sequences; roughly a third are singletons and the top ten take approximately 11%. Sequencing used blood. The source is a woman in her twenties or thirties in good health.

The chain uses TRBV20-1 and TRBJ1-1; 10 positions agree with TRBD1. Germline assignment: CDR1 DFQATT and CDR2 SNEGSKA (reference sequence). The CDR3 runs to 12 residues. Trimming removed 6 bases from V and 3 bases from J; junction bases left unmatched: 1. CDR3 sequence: CSADRGYTEAFF. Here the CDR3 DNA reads TGCAGTGCGGACAGGGGGTACACTGAAGCTTTCTTT.

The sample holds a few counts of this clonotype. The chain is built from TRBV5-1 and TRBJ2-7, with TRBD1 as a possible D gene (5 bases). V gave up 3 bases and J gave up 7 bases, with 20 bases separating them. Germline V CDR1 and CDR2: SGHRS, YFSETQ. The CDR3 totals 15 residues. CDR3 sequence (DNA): TGCGCCAGCAGCTGGGGCTACCCTGCGTCGGGTGAGCAGTACTTC. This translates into CASSWGYPASGEQYF.

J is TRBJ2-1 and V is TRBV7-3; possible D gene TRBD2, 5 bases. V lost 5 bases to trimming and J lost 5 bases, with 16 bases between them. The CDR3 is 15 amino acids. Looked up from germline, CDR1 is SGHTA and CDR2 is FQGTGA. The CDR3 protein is CASSILGFRDNEQFF. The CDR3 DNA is TGTGCCAGCAGCATACTAGGGTTTCGGGACAATGAGCAGTTCTTC.

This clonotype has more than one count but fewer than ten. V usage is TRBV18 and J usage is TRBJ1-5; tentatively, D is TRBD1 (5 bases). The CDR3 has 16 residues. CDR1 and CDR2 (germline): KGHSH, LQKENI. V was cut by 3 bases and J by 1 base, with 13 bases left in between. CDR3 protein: CASSPFRETSNQPQHF. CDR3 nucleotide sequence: TGTGCCAGCTCACCGTTCAGGGAAACGAGCAATCAGCCCCAGCATTTT.

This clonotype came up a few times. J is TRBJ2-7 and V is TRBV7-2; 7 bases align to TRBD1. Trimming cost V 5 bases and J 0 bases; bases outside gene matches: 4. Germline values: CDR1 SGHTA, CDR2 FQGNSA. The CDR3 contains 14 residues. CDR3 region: CASSNGQASYEQYF. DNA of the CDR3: TGTGCCAGCAGCAATGGACAGGCCTCCTACGAGCAGTACTTC.

CDR3 amino acids: CASRGTGNTEAFF. The CDR3 bases are TGTGCCAGCAGGGGGACAGGGAACACTGAAGCTTTCTTT. V gene TRBV6-1 combines with J gene TRBJ1-1, with 8 nucleotides matching TRBD1. The V gene's germline CDR1 is MNHNS and CDR2 SASEGT. The CDR3 totals 13 residues. V was pared by 6 bases and J by 1 base, with 1 base of the junction left unmatched.

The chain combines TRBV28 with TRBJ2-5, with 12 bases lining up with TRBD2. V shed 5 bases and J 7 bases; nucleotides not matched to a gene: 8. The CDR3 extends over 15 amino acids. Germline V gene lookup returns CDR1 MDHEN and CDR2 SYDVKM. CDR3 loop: CASSETSGRDGTQYF. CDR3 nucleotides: TGTGCCAGCAGTGAGACTAGCGGGAGAGACGGGACCCAGTACTTC.

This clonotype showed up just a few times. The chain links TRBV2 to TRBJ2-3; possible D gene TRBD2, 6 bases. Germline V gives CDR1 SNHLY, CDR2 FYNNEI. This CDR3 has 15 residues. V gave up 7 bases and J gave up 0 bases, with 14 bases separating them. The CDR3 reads CASTREGTSTDTQYF. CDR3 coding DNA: TGTGCCAGCACACGGGAAGGGACTAGCACAGATACGCAGTATTTT.

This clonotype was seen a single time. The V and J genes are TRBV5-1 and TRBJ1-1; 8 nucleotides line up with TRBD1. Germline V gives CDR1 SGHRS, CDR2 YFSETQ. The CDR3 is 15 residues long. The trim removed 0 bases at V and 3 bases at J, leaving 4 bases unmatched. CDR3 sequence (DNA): TGCGCCAGCAGCTTGGAGGGACAGGTGTACACTGAAGCTTTCTTT. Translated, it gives CASSLEGQVYTEAFF.

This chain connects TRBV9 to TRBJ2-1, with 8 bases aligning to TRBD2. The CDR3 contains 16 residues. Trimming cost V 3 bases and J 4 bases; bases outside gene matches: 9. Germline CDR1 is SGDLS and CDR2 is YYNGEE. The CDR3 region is CASSASGAGGYNEQFF. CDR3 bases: TGTGCCAGCAGCGCGTCTGGGGCGGGGGGTTACAATGAGCAGTTCTTC.

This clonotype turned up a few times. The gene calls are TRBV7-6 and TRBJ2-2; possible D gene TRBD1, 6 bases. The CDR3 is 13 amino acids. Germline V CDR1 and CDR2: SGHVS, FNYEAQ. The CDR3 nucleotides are TGTGCTATAGGGGGTCTTCGCACCGGGGAGCTGTTTTTT. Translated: CAIGGLRTGELFF.

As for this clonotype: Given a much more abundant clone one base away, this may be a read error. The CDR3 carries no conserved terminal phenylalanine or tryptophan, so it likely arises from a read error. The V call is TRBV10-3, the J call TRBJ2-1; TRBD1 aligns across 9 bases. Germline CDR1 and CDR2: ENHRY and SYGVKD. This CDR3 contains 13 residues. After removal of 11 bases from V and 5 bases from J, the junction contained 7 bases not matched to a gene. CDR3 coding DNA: TGTGCCGTGAGGACAGGGGATGACAATGAGCAGTTCCTC. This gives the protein CAVRTGDDNEQFL.

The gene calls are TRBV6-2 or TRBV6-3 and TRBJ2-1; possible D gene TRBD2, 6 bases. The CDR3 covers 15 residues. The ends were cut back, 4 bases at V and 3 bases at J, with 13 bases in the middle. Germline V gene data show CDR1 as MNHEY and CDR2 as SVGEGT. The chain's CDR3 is CASSSLGGVYNEQFF. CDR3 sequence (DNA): TGTGCCAGCAGTTCTCTTGGCGGGGTCTACAATGAGCAGTTCTTC.

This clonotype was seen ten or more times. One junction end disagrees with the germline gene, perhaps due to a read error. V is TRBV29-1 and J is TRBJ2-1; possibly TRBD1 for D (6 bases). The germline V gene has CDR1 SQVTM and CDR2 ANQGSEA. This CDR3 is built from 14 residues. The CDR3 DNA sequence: TGCAGCGTAGAAGCGTGGACAGCTTACAATGAGCAGTTCTTC. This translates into CSVEAWTAYNEQFF.

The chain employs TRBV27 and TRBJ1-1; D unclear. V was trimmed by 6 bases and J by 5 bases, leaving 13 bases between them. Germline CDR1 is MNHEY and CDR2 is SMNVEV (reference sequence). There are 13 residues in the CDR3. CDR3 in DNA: TGTGCCAGCAGCATAGGTAGTTTTACTGAAGCTTTCTTT. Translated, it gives CASSIGSFTEAFF.

The CDR3 sequence is CSAGGLAGVNEQYF. The CDR3 DNA reads as TGCAGTGCGGGGGGACTAGCGGGAGTTAACGAGCAGTACTTC. The V and J genes are TRBV20-1 and TRBJ2-7, with 14 bases aligning to TRBD2. CDR1 is DFQATT, CDR2 SNEGSKA, per germline (reference sequence). Trimming at V came to 6 bases and at J to 5 bases, leaving 6 bases not matched to a gene. The CDR3 runs 14 residues.

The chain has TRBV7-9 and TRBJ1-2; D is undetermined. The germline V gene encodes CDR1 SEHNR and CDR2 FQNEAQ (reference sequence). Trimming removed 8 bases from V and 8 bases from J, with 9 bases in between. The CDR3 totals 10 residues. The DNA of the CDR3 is TGTGCCAGCCTCGGTCCGGGCTACACCTTC. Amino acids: CASLGPGYTF.

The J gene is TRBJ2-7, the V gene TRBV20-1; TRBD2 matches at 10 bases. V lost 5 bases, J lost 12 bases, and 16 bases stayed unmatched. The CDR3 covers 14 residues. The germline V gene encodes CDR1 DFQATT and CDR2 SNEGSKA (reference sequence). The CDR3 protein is CSAFLAGVENILYF. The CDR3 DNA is TGCAGTGCTTTCCTAGCGGGAGTTGAAAACATTCTGTACTTC.

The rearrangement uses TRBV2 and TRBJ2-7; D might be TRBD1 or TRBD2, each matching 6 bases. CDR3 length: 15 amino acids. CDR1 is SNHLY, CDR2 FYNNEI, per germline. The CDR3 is CTGRAGHLVSYEQYF. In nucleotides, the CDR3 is TGTACCGGCAGGGCGGGACATCTAGTCTCCTACGAGCAGTACTTC.

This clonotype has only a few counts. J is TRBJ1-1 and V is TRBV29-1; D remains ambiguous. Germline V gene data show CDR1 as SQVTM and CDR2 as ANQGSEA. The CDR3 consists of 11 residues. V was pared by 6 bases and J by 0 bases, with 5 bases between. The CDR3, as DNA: TGCAGCGTCGGGGTGAACACTGAAGCTTTCTTT. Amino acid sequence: CSVGVNTEAFF. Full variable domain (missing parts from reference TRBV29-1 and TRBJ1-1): SAVISQKPSRDICQRGTSLTIQCQVDSQVTMMFWYRQQPGQSLTLIATANQGSEATYESGFVIDKFPISRPNLTFSTLTVSNMSPEDSSIYLCSVGVNTEAFFGQGTRLTVV.